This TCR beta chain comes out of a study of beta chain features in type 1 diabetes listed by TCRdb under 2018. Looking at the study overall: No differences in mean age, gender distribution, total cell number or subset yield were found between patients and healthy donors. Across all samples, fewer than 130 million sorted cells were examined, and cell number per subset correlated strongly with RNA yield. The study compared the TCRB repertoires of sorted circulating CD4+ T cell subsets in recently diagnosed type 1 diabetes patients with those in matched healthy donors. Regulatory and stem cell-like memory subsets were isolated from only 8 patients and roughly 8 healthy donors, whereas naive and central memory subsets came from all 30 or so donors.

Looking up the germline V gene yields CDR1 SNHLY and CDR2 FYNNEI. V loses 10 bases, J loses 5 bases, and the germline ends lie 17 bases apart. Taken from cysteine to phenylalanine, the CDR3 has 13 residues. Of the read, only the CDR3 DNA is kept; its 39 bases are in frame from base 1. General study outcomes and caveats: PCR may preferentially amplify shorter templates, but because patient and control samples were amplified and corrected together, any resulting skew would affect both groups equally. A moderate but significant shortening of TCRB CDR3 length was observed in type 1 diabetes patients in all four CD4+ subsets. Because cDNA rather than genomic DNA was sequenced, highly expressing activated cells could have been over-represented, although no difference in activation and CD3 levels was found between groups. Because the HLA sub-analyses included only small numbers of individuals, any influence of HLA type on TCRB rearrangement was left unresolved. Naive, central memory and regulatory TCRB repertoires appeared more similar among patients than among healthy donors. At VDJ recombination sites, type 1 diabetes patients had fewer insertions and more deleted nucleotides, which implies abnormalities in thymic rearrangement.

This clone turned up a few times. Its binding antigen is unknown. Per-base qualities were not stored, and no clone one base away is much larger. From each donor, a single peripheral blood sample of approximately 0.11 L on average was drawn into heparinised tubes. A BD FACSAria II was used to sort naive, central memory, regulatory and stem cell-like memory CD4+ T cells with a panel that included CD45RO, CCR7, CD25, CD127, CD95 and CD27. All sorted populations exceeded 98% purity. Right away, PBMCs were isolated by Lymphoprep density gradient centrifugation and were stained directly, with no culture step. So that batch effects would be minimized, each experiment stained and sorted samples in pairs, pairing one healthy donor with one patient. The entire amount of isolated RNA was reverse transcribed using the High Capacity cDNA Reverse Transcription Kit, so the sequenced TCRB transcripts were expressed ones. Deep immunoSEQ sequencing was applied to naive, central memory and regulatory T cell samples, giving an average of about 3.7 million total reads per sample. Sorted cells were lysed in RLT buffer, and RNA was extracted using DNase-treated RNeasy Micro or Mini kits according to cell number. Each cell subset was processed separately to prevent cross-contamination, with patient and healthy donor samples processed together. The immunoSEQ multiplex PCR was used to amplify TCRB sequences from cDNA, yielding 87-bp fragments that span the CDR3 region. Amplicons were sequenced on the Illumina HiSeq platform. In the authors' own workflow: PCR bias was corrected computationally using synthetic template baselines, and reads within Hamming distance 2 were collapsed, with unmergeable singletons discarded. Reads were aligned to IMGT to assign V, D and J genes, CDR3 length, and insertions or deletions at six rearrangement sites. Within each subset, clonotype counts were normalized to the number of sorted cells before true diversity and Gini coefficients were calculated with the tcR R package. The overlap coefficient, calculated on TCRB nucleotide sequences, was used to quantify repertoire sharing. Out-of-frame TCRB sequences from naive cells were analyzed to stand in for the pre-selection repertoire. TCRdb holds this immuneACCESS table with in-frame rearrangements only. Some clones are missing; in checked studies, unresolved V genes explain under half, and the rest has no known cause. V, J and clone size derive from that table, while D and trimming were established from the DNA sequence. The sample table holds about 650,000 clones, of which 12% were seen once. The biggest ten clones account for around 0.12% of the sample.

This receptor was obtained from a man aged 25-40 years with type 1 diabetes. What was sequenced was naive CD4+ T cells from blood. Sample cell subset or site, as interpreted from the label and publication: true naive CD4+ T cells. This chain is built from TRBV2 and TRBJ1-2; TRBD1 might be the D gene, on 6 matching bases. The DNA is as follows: TGTGCCAACGCGGACAGCCACGGGTATGGCTACACCTTC. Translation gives CANADSHGYGYTF.